The present entry profiles one T cell receptor beta chain with its context. The antigen is not known. The entry originates in a study of cytomegalovirus exposure and HLA in healthy donors. Study observations and caveats: A missense variant in DCLRE1C was later tied to TCR beta V- and J-gene trimming.

Primers: 60 Vbeta forward and 13 Jbeta reverse. Only in-frame clones appear in the TCRdb table, and some are missing; sequencing was by immunoSEQ multiplex PCR. The sample yields about 180,000 clones, approximately 80% seen once. The CDR3 runs to 16 residues. Trimming at V came to 2 bases and at J to 0 bases, leaving 5 bases not matched to a gene. Per the germline V gene, CDR1 is MNHNS and CDR2 is SASEGT. Sequencing was done on a sample of PBMCs. V is TRBV6-1 and J is TRBJ1-2, with TRBD1 matching over 8 bases. The sequence derives from a girl between 10 and 17 years old in good health and CMV-seropositive. The DNA for the CDR3 is TGTGCCAGCAGTGAATATGGACAGGGTGCTAACTATGGCTACACCTTC. Protein sequence: CASSEYGQGANYGYTF.